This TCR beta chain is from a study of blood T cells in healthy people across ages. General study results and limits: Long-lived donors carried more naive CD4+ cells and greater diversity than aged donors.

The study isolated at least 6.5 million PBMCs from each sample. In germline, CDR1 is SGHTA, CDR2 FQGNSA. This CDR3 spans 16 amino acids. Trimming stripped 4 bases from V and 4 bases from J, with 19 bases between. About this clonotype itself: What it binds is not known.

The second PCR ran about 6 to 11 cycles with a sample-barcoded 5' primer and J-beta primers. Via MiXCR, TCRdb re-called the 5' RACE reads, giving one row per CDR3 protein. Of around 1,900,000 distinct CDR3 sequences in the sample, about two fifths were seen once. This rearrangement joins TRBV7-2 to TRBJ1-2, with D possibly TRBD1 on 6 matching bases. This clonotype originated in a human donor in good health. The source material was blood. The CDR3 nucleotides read TGTGCCAGCAGCTCACTACCTAAAACAGGGCCCTATGGCTACACCTTC. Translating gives CASSSLPKTGPYGYTF. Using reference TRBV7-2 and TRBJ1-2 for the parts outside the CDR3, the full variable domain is GAGVSQSPSNKVTEKGKDVELRCDPISGHTALYWYRQSLGQGLEFLIYFQGNSAPDKSGLPSDRFSAERTGGSVSTLTIQRTQQEDSAVYLCASSSLPKTGPYGYTFGSGTRLTVV.